A single sample gave rise to the 29 T cell receptor beta chains below, sequenced in a study of blood T cell repertoires in COVID-19. Measured with immunoSEQ multiplex PCR; TCRdb has only the in-frame clones, and not every one. This sample has some 130,000 clones, with over 60% found just once. Sequenced material: peripheral blood. The source is a man older than 75 with acute or convalescent COVID-19.

CDR3: CASSQRVFTDTQYF. In nucleotides, the CDR3 is TGTGCCAGCAGCCAGAGGGTCTTCACAGATACGCAGTATTTT. The V and J genes are TRBV3-1 (or the pseudogene TRBV3-2) and TRBJ2-3; D possibly corresponds to TRBD2 (5 bases). The CDR3 consists of 14 residues. V lost 3 bases, J lost 2 bases, and 9 bases lay in between. CDR1 and CDR2 from the germline V gene are LGHDT and YNNKEL (reference sequence).

The genes are TRBV12-3 or TRBV12-4 and TRBJ1-3; tentatively, D is TRBD1 (6 bases). The V end lost 7 bases, the J end lost 4 bases, and 11 bases lay between the germline ends. This CDR3 region has 13 residues. In nucleotides, the CDR3 is TGTGCCAGCATAGGGGACATCGGAAACACCATATATTTT. Amino acid sequence: CASIGDIGNTIYF.

The chain uses TRBV18 and TRBJ1-3; TRBD1 might be the D (5 bases). Trimming shortened V by 0 bases and J by 1 base, and 13 bases separated the two germline ends. Germline loops: CDR1 KGHSH, CDR2 LQKENI. This CDR3 is built from 17 residues. As DNA, the CDR3 is TGTGCCAGCTCACCACCGGGGTCCCGGGGGTCTGGAAACACCATATATTTT. Residues: CASSPPGSRGSGNTIYF.

The chain links TRBV28 to TRBJ2-3, with 14 bases aligning to TRBD2. Looked up from germline, CDR1 is MDHEN and CDR2 is SYDVKM. V lost 3 bases to trimming and J lost 3 bases; unmatched junction nucleotides: 8. The CDR3 consists of 18 residues. The CDR3 bases are TGTGCCAGCAGTTTCCCCTCCCGACTAGCGGGGGGGACAGATACGCAGTATTTT. The encoded protein is CASSFPSRLAGGTDTQYF. Drawing the rest from reference TRBV28 and TRBJ2-3, the complete variable domain is DVKVTQSSRYLVKRTGEKVFLECVQDMDHENMFWYRQDPGLGLRLIYFSYDVKMKEKGDIPEGYSVSREKKERFSLILESASTNQTSMYLCASSFPSRLAGGTDTQYFGPGTRLTVL.

The V call is TRBV28, the J call TRBJ1-2; TRBD1 matches 9 bases. Trimming took 8 bases from V and 0 from J; bases not matched to a gene: 13. Looked up from germline, CDR1 is MDHEN and CDR2 is SYDVKM. CDR3 length: 17 amino acids. The DNA for the CDR3 is TGTGCCAGCCGCAGTTCGGGGGGACAGGGTACTAACTATGGCTACACCTTC. The encoded protein is CASRSSGGQGTNYGYTF.

J is TRBJ2-6 and V is TRBV7-9; D call uncertain. Trimming removed 3 bases from V and 0 bases from J, with 6 bases in between. CDR3 size: 15 residues. CDR1 and CDR2 from the germline V gene are SEHNR and FQNEAQ (reference sequence). This CDR3 reads CASSFPSSGANVLTF. CDR3 sequence (DNA): TGTGCCAGCAGCTTCCCTTCCTCTGGGGCCAACGTCCTGACTTTC.

The chain joins TRBV10-3 to TRBJ2-5, with D perhaps TRBD2 (6 bases). The CDR3 runs 14 residues. Trimming cost V 3 bases and J 5 bases, with 13 bases left between them. Germline-derived CDR1 and CDR2 are ENHRY and SYGVKD. The CDR3: CAISDRGAGETQYF. The CDR3 DNA reads as TGTGCCATCAGTGACCGGGGTGCGGGGGAGACCCAGTACTTC.

The chain recombines TRBV15 with TRBJ1-2; D is unclear. This CDR3 has 14 amino acids. V gave up 0 bases and J gave up 7 bases, with 12 bases separating them. CDR1 and CDR2 from the germline V gene are LNHNV and YYDKDF (reference sequence). The CDR3, as DNA: TGTGCCACCAGCAGAGATATCGACAAAGGTGGCTACACCTTC. This encodes CATSRDIDKGGYTF.

The rearrangement links TRBV5-1 to TRBJ2-2; D is unresolved. V lost 5 bases, J lost 2 bases, and 10 bases lay in between. From germline, CDR1 is SGHRS and CDR2 YFSETQ. The CDR3 runs 14 residues. The CDR3 DNA is TGCGCCAGCAGGAGCCAGGCCAACACCGGGGAGCTGTTTTTT. This encodes CASRSQANTGELFF.

The V gene is TRBV28, the J gene TRBJ2-3; TRBD2 aligns across 8 bases. Trimming took 6 bases from V and 4 from J; bases not matched to a gene: 15. This CDR3 spans 17 amino acids. CDR1 and CDR2 from the germline V gene are MDHEN and SYDVKM. CDR3 coding DNA: TGTGCCAGCAGACAATCTAGCGGGCGGGGAGGGTCAGATACGCAGTATTTT. This translates into CASRQSSGRGGSDTQYF. Full variable domain (missing parts from reference TRBV28 and TRBJ2-3): DVKVTQSSRYLVKRTGEKVFLECVQDMDHENMFWYRQDPGLGLRLIYFSYDVKMKEKGDIPEGYSVSREKKERFSLILESASTNQTSMYLCASRQSSGRGGSDTQYFGPGTRLTVL.

V gene TRBV27 combines with J gene TRBJ2-7; no firm D call. Germline V gene lookup returns CDR1 MNHEY and CDR2 SMNVEV (reference sequence). The CDR3 has 14 residues. V was clipped by 0 bases and J by 4 bases, with 10 bases between them. The CDR3 DNA is TGTGCCAGCAGTTTATCTTTTCTGTCGTACGAGCAGTACTTC. This translates into CASSLSFLSYEQYF.

The rearrangement joins TRBV29-1 to TRBJ2-7, with TRBD1 identical over 7 bases. Germline lookup yields CDR1 SQVTM and CDR2 ANQGSEA. The CDR3 length is 12 residues. V gave up 6 bases and J gave up 0 bases; unmatched junction bases: 2. Here the CDR3 reads CSVRDSSYEQYF. CDR3 nucleotides: TGCAGCGTCCGGGACAGCTCCTACGAGCAGTACTTC.

The chain is built from TRBV7-6 and TRBJ1-4, with D possibly being TRBD1 (5 bases). Looked up from germline, CDR1 is SGHVS and CDR2 is FNYEAQ. The germline V and J ends were trimmed by 5 bases and 8 bases, with 18 bases remaining between them. CDR3 length equals 15 residues. Written as DNA, the CDR3 is TGTGCCAGCAGCCTTAGACAGAATCCCGGAGAAAAACTGTTTTTT. It is translated as CASSLRQNPGEKLFF.

This clone was counted once. The CDR3 loop reads CASSYSSEQYF. CDR3 in DNA: TGTGCCAGCAGTTACTCGAGCGAGCAGTACTTC. The genes are TRBV6-2 or TRBV6-3 and TRBJ2-7; D ambiguous. V was pared by 0 bases and J by 6 bases, with 3 bases between. The length of the CDR3 is 11 residues. Per the germline V gene, CDR1 is MNHEY and CDR2 is SVGEGT.

This clone has just a few counts. J is TRBJ1-4 and V is TRBV7-9, with unresolved D. Germline CDR1 SEHNR, CDR2 FQNEAQ (reference sequence). V was cut by 3 bases and J by 4 bases, with 9 bases left in between. The CDR3 sequence is 14 residues long. In nucleotides, the CDR3 is TGTGCCAGCAGCTTCCGCAGTGGTAATGAAAAACTGTTTTTT. It yields the protein CASSFRSGNEKLFF. Full variable domain (missing parts from reference TRBV7-9 and TRBJ1-4): DTGVSQNPRHKITKRGQNVTFRCDPISEHNRLYWYRQTLGQGPEFLTYFQNEAQLEKSRLLSDRFSAERPKGSFSTLEIQRTEQGDSAMYLCASSFRSGNEKLFFGSGTQLSVL.

This sequence joins TRBV30 and TRBJ1-1; 7 nucleotides line up with TRBD1. The V gene's germline CDR1 is GTSNPN and CDR2 SVGIG (reference sequence). The CDR3 contains 13 residues. The J segment lost 2 bases and the V segment lost 6 bases, leaving 6 bases of the junction unmatched. CDR3 sequence reads: CACSRDSNTEAFF. In nucleotides, the CDR3 is TGTGCCTGCAGCCGGGACAGCAACACTGAAGCTTTCTTT.

The chain links TRBV7-2 to TRBJ2-7, with 8 bases that match TRBD2. Germline assignment: CDR1 SGHTA and CDR2 FQGNSA. The CDR3 totals 15 residues. V lost 1 base to trimming and J lost 3 bases; unmatched junction nucleotides: 5. The CDR3 DNA reads as TGTGCCAGCAGCTTAGACCGGGGGGGCCTCTACGAGCAGTACTTC. Protein sequence: CASSLDRGGLYEQYF.

CDR3 protein: CASSQTSGGAGYNEQFF. The CDR3, as DNA: TGCGCCAGCAGCCAGACTAGCGGGGGGGCGGGCTACAATGAGCAGTTCTTC. V is TRBV4-3 and J is TRBJ2-1; 14 bases agree with TRBD2. From germline, CDR1 is LGHNA and CDR2 YSLEER. V lost 3 bases to trimming and J lost 3 bases; unmatched junction nucleotides: 4. This CDR3 has 17 amino acids.

This chain connects TRBV5-1 to TRBJ1-6, with 9 bases that match TRBD1. This CDR3 spans 14 amino acids. The J segment lost 10 bases and the V segment lost 3 bases, leaving 5 bases of the junction unmatched. Germline lookup yields CDR1 SGHRS and CDR2 YFSETQ. The CDR3 coding sequence is TGCGCCAGCAGCTCGACAGGGGGAGAGTCACCCCTCCACTTT. Translating gives CASSSTGGESPLHF.

Written as DNA, the CDR3 is TGTGCCAGCAGTGCGACAGGGCCGGAAGATACGCAGTATTTT. Amino acids: CASSATGPEDTQYF. The chain combines TRBV27 with TRBJ2-3; the match to TRBD1 covers 7 bases. Germline lookup yields CDR1 MNHEY and CDR2 SMNVEV (reference sequence). After removal of 5 bases from V and 5 bases from J, the junction contained 7 bases not matched to a gene. CDR3 length: 14 amino acids.

This clone has a single count. V is TRBV2 and J is TRBJ2-3; the D is unclear. The germline V gene has CDR1 SNHLY and CDR2 FYNNEI. The CDR3 sequence is 15 residues long. Trimming pared 1 base from V and 2 bases from J, leaving 10 bases between. The CDR3 region has the DNA TGTGCCAGCAGTGAAGGGGCAATTTCCACAGATACGCAGTATTTT. Protein: CASSEGAISTDTQYF.

This rearrangement joins TRBV7-2 to TRBJ2-3, with 8 nucleotides matching TRBD2. This CDR3 is 15 amino acids long. Germline trimming cut 3 bases from V and 6 bases from J; bases unmatched to any gene: 8. Germline CDR1 SGHTA, CDR2 FQGNSA. CDR3 nucleotide sequence: TGTGCCAGCAGCTTTCTGGCGGGGGGCGGGGATACGCAGTATTTT. It codes for CASSFLAGGGDTQYF.

V usage is TRBV10-3 and J usage is TRBJ1-1; possible D gene TRBD1, 5 bases. The V gene lost 7 bases and the J gene lost 0 bases, with 12 bases spanning the gap. Germline loops: CDR1 ENHRY, CDR2 SYGVKD. The CDR3 runs to 14 residues. The CDR3 is CAIKGAGMNTEAFF. In nucleotides, the CDR3 is TGTGCCATCAAAGGCGCAGGGATGAACACTGAAGCTTTCTTT.

The gene calls are TRBV12-3 or TRBV12-4 and TRBJ1-1; D might be TRBD1 (5 bases). The CDR3 consists of 13 residues. V lost 3 bases, J lost 5 bases, and 10 bases lay in between. Here the CDR3 reads CASSLGLRTEAFF. In nucleotides, the CDR3 is TGTGCCAGCAGTTTGGGGCTTAGGACTGAAGCTTTCTTT.

To note about this clone: As the CDR3 is not closed by the conserved phenylalanine or tryptophan, this likely results from a read error. The DNA is left out, because the CDR3 cannot be placed on it with certainty; the CDR3 is given as TCRdb lists it. The chain couples TRBV6-2 or TRBV6-3 to TRBJ2-7; the table's D call, TRBD1, was not checked against the DNA. The CDR3 is 16 residues long, ends included. CDR1 and CDR2 (germline): MNHEY, SVGEGT. The chain's CDR3 is CASSQTGQGASVTSFS.

The chain uses TRBV5-1 and TRBJ2-6; D is perhaps TRBD2 (5 bases). There are 17 residues in the CDR3. V was cut by 1 base and J by 0 bases, with 11 bases left in between. Germline assignment: CDR1 SGHRS and CDR2 YFSETQ. The CDR3, as DNA: TGCGCCAGCAGCTTGTGGCCGGGGAACTCTGGGGCCAACGTCCTGACTTTC. Translation gives CASSLWPGNSGANVLTF.

The rearrangement joins TRBV19 to TRBJ1-2; tentative D call: TRBD1 (5 bases). CDR1 is LNHDA and CDR2 is SQIVND in the germline V gene (reference sequence). There are 12 residues in the CDR3. The V and J ends lost 5 bases and 6 bases respectively, with 10 bases between them. CDR3 protein: CASSLGEDGYTF. In DNA form, the CDR3 reads TGTGCCAGTAGTCTGGGGGAGGATGGCTACACCTTC.

V and J are TRBV11-3 and TRBJ2-7, with 7 bases aligning to TRBD2. The length of the CDR3 is 13 residues. The V gene's germline CDR1 is SGHNT and CDR2 YENEEA. V lost 3 bases, J lost 6 bases, and 5 bases stayed unmatched. CDR3 DNA sequence: TGTGCCAGCAGCTTGGGGGGGGAGGGCGAGCAGTACTTC. This encodes CASSLGGEGEQYF.

The rearrangement joins TRBV7-6 to TRBJ2-5, with 9 bases aligning to TRBD2. Germline CDR1 reads SGHVS; CDR2 reads FNYEAQ. The CDR3 length is 15 residues. V was pared by 7 bases and J by 5 bases, with 11 bases of the junction left unmatched. The CDR3 region is CASTRIGAGGETQYF. Written as DNA, the CDR3 is TGTGCCAGCACCCGGATAGGTGCGGGGGGGGAGACCCAGTACTTC.